This T cell receptor beta chain was found in a study of cytomegalovirus exposure and HLA in healthy donors. Study-level points and caveats: TCR sequences were mostly rare, though some public TCRs occurred in many donors. Per published reports, the classifier diagnosed cytomegalovirus status with high specificity and sensitivity. Some TCR beta chains (more than 150 of them) were listed as cytomegalovirus-associated.

The CDR3 spans 18 residues. CDR1 and CDR2 from the germline V gene are SGHNT and YYREEE (reference sequence). V shed 3 bases, J shed 1 base, and the junction held 8 bases outside the gene matches. The donors were members of the approximately 120-subject validation cohort (separate from the approximately 670-subject first cohort). This clone was found once. Its target is not known. The protocol was immunoSEQ multiplex PCR, while the TCRdb copy is restricted to in-frame clones and leaves out a portion. The sample lists 150,000 to 200,000 clones, less than 85% occurring once. Sample: PBMCs. This clonotype was sampled from a man aged 18-30 years in good health and CMV-seropositive. The chain recombines TRBV5-4 with TRBJ2-3; 13 bases match TRBD2. The CDR3 DNA follows: TGTGCCAGCAGCTGGACGGGACTAGCGGGGTGGGGCACAGATACGCAGTATTTT. Its translation: CASSWTGLAGWGTDTQYF.